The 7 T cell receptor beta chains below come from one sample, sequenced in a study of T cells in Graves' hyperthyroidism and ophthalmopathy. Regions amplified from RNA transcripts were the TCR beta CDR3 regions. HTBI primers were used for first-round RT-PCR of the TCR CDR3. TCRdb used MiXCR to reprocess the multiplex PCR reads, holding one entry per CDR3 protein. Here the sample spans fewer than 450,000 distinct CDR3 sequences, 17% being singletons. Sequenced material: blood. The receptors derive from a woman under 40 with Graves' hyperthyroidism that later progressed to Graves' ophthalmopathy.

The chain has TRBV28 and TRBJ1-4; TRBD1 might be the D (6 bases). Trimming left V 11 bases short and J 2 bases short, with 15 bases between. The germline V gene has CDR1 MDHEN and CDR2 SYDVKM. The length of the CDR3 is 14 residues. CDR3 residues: CAVSGGWTNEKLFF. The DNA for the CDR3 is TGTGCCGTCAGCGGGGGCTGGACTAATGAAAAACTGTTTTTT. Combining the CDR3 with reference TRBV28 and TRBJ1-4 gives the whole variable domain DVKVTQSSRYLVKRTGEKVFLECVQDMDHENMFWYRQDPGLGLRLIYFSYDVKMKEKGDIPEGYSVSREKKERFSLILESASTNQTSMYLCAVSGGWTNEKLFFGSGTQLSVL.

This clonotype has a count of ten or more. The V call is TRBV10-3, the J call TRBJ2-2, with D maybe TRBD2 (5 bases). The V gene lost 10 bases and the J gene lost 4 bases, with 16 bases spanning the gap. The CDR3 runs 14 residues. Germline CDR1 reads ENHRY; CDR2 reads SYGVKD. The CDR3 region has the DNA TGTGCCACACACCTACCCGAGGGCACCGGGGAGCTGTTTTTT. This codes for CATHLPEGTGELFF.

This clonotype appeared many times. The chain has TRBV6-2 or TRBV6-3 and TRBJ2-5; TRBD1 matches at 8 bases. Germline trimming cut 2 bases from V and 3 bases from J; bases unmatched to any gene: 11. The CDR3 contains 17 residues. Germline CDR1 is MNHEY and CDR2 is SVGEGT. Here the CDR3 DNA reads TGTGCCAGCAGTTACCAACGACAGGGGACCTATGAAGAGACCCAGTACTTC. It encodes CASSYQRQGTYEETQYF.

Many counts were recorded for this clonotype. For the CDR3, the DNA is TGTGCCAGCAGAACGACACAGGGGGCTTTCACTGAAGCTTTCTTT. It yields the protein CASRTTQGAFTEAFF. The gene calls are TRBV6-1 and TRBJ1-1, with 9 bases fitting TRBD1. V trimming: 6 bases; J trimming: 4 bases; junction bases outside the gene matches: 9. This CDR3 comprises 15 residues. Germline V gene data show CDR1 as MNHNS and CDR2 as SASEGT.

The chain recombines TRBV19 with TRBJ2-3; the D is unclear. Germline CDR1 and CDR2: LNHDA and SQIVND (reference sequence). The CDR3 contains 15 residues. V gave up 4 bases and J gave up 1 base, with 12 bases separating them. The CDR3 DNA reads TGTGCCAGTAGTAAGACCAAGCAGCGCACAGATACGCAGTATTTT. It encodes CASSKTKQRTDTQYF.

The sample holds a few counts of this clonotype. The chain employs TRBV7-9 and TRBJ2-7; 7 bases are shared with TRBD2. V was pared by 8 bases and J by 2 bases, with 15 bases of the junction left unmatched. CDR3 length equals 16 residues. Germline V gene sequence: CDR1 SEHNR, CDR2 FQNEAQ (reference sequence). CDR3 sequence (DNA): TGTGCCAGCGGACGCATGGGGGGGAGGTCCCCCTACGAGCAGTACTTC. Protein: CASGRMGGRSPYEQYF.

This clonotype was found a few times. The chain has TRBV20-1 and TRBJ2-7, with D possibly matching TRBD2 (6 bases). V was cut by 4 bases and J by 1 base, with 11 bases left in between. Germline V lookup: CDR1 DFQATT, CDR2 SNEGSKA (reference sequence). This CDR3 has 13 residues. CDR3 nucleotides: TGCAGTGCTACCTCCGGGAGTTCCTACGAGCAGTACTTC. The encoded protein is CSATSGSSYEQYF.